This TCR beta chain was recorded in a study of immune evolution from preneoplasia to lung adenocarcinoma. Study findings and constraints: Later-stage lesions seemingly showed higher T cell density and diversity than normal lung.

The assay was immunoSEQ multiplex PCR, and TCRdb's table has in-frame clones only and misses some. The table has about 8,300 clones, about four fifths seen once. Turning to this clone: Its antigen is not known.

After pathologic assessment, macro-dissection selected premalignant or tumor cells for extraction. Germline loops: CDR1 GTSNPN, CDR2 SVGIG (reference sequence). The CDR3 spans 16 residues. V lost 2 bases and J lost 3, with 18 bases in between. The chain couples TRBV30 to TRBJ2-3; possibly TRBD2 for D (6 bases). The sequence derives from a person aged 45 to 69 with lung adenocarcinoma. Sequencing was performed on FFPE invasive lung adenocarcinoma tissue. CDR3 region: CAWSSYSGPRTDTQYF. Here the CDR3 DNA reads TGTGCCTGGAGTAGTTATAGCGGACCACGGACAGATACGCAGTATTTT. Filled out from reference TRBV30 and TRBJ2-3, the complete variable domain reads SQTIHQWPATLVQPVGSPLSLECTVEGTSNPNLYWYRQAAGRGLQLLFYSVGIGQISSEVPQNLSASRPQDRQFILSSKKLLLSDSGFYLCAWSSYSGPRTDTQYFGPGTRLTVL.